The source of this T cell receptor (beta chain) is a study of T cells in Graves' hyperthyroidism and ophthalmopathy. RNA transcripts were the template for amplifying TCR beta CDR3 regions. An initial round of RT-PCR targeting the TCR CDR3 relied on the HTBI primer set. TCRdb reprocessed the multiplex PCR reads with MiXCR, giving one entry per CDR3 protein. This table has hundreds of thousands of distinct CDR3 sequences, 12% to 15% appearing once. PBMCs were obtained from under 13 ml fresh peripheral blood. Overall study results and limits: In blood, most of the thyroid clonotypes expanded above 0.001 were also present.

This clonotype showed up just a few times. Antigen: not known. The V end was cut by 7 bases, the J end by 3 bases, with 15 bases between. The CDR3 covers 14 residues. Germline lookup yields CDR1 MNHNS and CDR2 SASEGT. The specimen was blood. This sequence joins TRBV6-1 and TRBJ1-1; D not certain. This sequence was found in a woman younger than 35 with Graves' hyperthyroidism. CDR3 sequence (DNA): TGTGCCAGCAAACCCTGGGATTTTGACACTGAAGCTTTCTTT. The encoded protein is CASKPWDFDTEAFF.